Listed below are T cell receptor beta chains from one sample, sequenced in a study of molecular identifiers for immune sequencing clone quantification. One entry per CDR3 protein results from TCRdb running MiXCR on the PCR reads. The table lists hundreds of thousands of distinct CDR3 sequences, around 25% of them singletons. Specimen: naive CD8+ T cells from blood, with Jurkat cell RNA spiked in. The receptors stem from a human donor in good health. Some libraries in this study had Jurkat cell RNA spiked in. Each CDR3 is given with its conserved first and last residue. Fields, in order: J gene, CDR3 length, V gene, D gene, clone size, CDR3 protein, CDR3 DNA. D genes are given only for firm matches. Only some rows state a clone size, as once, few, many or a class for expanded clones.

J: TRBJ1-2; length: 16; V: TRBV28; D: TRBD1; size: -; CDR3: CASSPARTGGYYGYTF; DNA: TGTGCCAGCAGTCCAGCCCGGACAGGGGGCTACTATGGCTACACCTTC
J: TRBJ2-7; length: 14; V: TRBV7-9; D: -; size: few; CDR3: CASSLDRRPYEQYF; DNA: TGTGCCAGCAGCTTAGACCGGCGGCCCTACGAGCAGTACTTC
J: TRBJ1-1; length: 12; V: TRBV10-3; D: -; size: many; CDR3: CAISPSTSPAFF; DNA: TGTGCCATCAGCCCAAGTACCAGTCCGGCTTTCTTT
J: TRBJ2-3; length: 15; V: TRBV7-3; D: -; size: many; CDR3: CASSLYGSSTDTQYF; DNA: TGTGCCAGCAGCTTATACGGGAGTAGCACAGATACGCAGTATTTT
J: TRBJ2-2; length: 14; V: TRBV18; D: -; size: -; CDR3: CASPPYPHTGELFF; DNA: TGTGCCAGCCCACCATACCCGCACACCGGGGAGCTGTTTTTT
J: TRBJ2-7; length: 14; V: TRBV28; D: -; size: many; CDR3: CASSFYGNPYEQYF; DNA: TGTGCCAGCAGTTTCTACGGGAACCCCTACGAGCAGTACTTC
J: TRBJ2-2; length: 15; V: TRBV28; D: -; size: many; CDR3: CASSFRGLSTGELFF; DNA: TGTGCCAGCAGTTTCCGGGGGCTCAGCACCGGGGAGCTGTTTTTT
J: TRBJ2-1; length: 11; V: TRBV6-5; D: -; size: many; CDR3: CASSSSNEQFF; DNA: TGTGCCAGCAGTTCCAGCAATGAGCAGTTCTTC
J: TRBJ1-1; length: 17; V: TRBV5-4; D: TRBD1; size: many; CDR3: CASSLEGAGGMNTEAFF; DNA: TGTGCCAGCAGCTTGGAGGGGGCAGGGGGCATGAACACTGAAGCTTTCTTT
J: TRBJ2-5; length: 17; V: TRBV16; D: -; size: -; CDR3: CASSQRAGDSPSGTQYF; DNA: TGTGCCAGCAGCCAACGCGCGGGCGACAGCCCTTCGGGGACCCAGTACTTC
J: TRBJ2-3; length: 14; V: TRBV14; D: -; size: -; CDR3: CASSLEGNTDTQYF; DNA: TGTGCCAGCAGCCTAGAGGGGAACACAGATACGCAGTATTTT
J: TRBJ1-6; length: 18; V: TRBV7-2; D: -; size: -; CDR3: CASSSGKTSSSYNSPLHF; DNA: TGTGCCAGCAGCTCTGGGAAGACATCGAGCTCCTATAATTCACCCCTCCACTTT
J: TRBJ2-5; length: 13; V: TRBV28; D: TRBD2; size: -; CDR3: CASRVAGGETQYF; DNA: TGTGCCAGCAGGGTAGCGGGAGGGGAGACCCAGTACTTC
J: TRBJ2-5; length: 15; V: TRBV13; D: TRBD1; size: -; CDR3: CASGFGQEYQETQYF; DNA: TGTGCCAGCGGCTTCGGACAGGAATACCAAGAGACCCAGTACTTC
J: TRBJ2-2; length: 17; V: TRBV5-1; D: -; size: -; CDR3: CASSLEARTANTVELFF; DNA: TGCGCCAGCAGCCTAGAGGCTCGGACAGCGAACACCGTAGAGCTGTTTTTT
J: TRBJ2-5; length: 17; V: TRBV3-1; D: TRBD2; size: once; CDR3: CASSRAGGTSHQETQYF; DNA: TGTGCCAGCAGCCGGGCGGGGGGGACTAGCCATCAAGAGACCCAGTACTTC
J: TRBJ2-1; length: 17; V: TRBV4-3; D: -; size: few; CDR3: CASSQDYGAGLGNEQFF; DNA: TGCGCCAGCAGCCAAGATTACGGCGCGGGGCTCGGGAATGAGCAGTTCTTC
J: TRBJ2-7; length: 13; V: TRBV28; D: -; size: -; CDR3: CASTMSCPYEQYF; DNA: TGTGCCAGTACTATGAGCTGCCCCTACGAGCAGTACTTC
J: TRBJ2-4; length: 14; V: TRBV2; D: -; size: -; CDR3: CASRLGGDGNIQYF; DNA: TGTGCCAGCAGGTTAGGGGGGGACGGGAACATTCAGTACTTC
J: TRBJ2-7; length: 15; V: TRBV12-3/TRBV12-4; D: TRBD1; size: -; CDR3: CASNVGQGSSYEQYF; DNA: TGTGCCAGCAACGTCGGACAGGGCTCCTCCTACGAGCAGTACTTC
J: TRBJ2-5; length: 16; V: TRBV7-9; D: TRBD2; size: -; CDR3: CASSSQTSAHQETQYF; DNA: TGTGCCAGCAGCTCGCAGACTAGCGCGCACCAAGAGACCCAGTACTTC
J: TRBJ2-4; length: 15; V: TRBV13; D: -; size: many; CDR3: CASSPTDSAKNIQYF; DNA: TGTGCCAGCAGCCCCACTGACAGTGCCAAAAACATTCAGTACTTC
J: TRBJ2-3; length: 15; V: TRBV6-1; D: -; size: many; CDR3: CASSEGQLSTDTQYF; DNA: TGTGCCAGCAGTGAAGGACAACTCAGCACAGATACGCAGTATTTT
J: TRBJ1-6; length: 15; V: TRBV20-1; D: -; size: -; CDR3: CSARDSRGDNSPLHF; DNA: TGCAGTGCTAGAGATTCGCGGGGTGATAATTCACCCCTCCACTTT
J: TRBJ2-3; length: 16; V: TRBV3-1; D: -; size: -; CDR3: CASSPKRGGGTDTQYF; DNA: TGTGCCAGCAGCCCGAAGAGGGGGGGAGGCACAGATACGCAGTATTTT
J: TRBJ2-2; length: 15; V: TRBV20-1; D: -; size: -; CDR3: CSAPPPAWDSGELFF; DNA: TGCAGTGCACCACCCCCAGCATGGGATTCCGGGGAGCTGTTTTTT
J: TRBJ2-1; length: 15; V: TRBV24-1; D: TRBD2; size: many; CDR3: CATSARRDYYNEQFF; DNA: TGTGCCACCAGTGCCCGCCGGGACTACTACAATGAGCAGTTCTTC
J: TRBJ2-7; length: 14; V: TRBV18; D: TRBD1; size: -; CDR3: CASSPPDRRYEQYF; DNA: TGTGCCAGCTCACCACCGGACAGGAGATACGAGCAGTACTTC
J: TRBJ2-1; length: 14; V: TRBV25-1; D: -; size: -; CDR3: CASSGNGAGSEQFF; DNA: TGTGCCAGCAGTGGAAATGGGGCTGGAAGTGAGCAGTTCTTC
J: TRBJ1-1; length: 13; V: TRBV30; D: TRBD1; size: few; CDR3: CAWSIQGRTEAFF; DNA: TGTGCCTGGTCAATACAGGGGCGGACTGAAGCTTTCTTT
J: TRBJ2-2; length: 14; V: TRBV6-1; D: -; size: -; CDR3: CASGASPNTGELFF; DNA: TGTGCCTCGGGGGCCAGCCCGAACACCGGGGAGCTGTTTTTT
J: TRBJ2-5; length: 15; V: TRBV5-6; D: TRBD2; size: -; CDR3: CASSLTPGGSETQYF; DNA: TGTGCCAGCAGCTTGACCCCGGGAGGCTCAGAGACCCAGTACTTC
J: TRBJ1-6; length: 16; V: TRBV3-1; D: -; size: -; CDR3: CASSQSGGLGNSPLHF; DNA: TGTGCCAGCAGCCAAAGCGGGGGGTTAGGGAATTCACCCCTCCACTTT
J: TRBJ2-5; length: 11; V: TRBV28; D: -; size: -; CDR3: CAGGAGETQYF; DNA: TGTGCCGGGGGGGCGGGGGAGACCCAGTACTTC
J: TRBJ2-7; length: 16; V: TRBV7-2; D: -; size: -; CDR3: CASSLAPGINIYEQYF; DNA: TGTGCCAGCAGCTTAGCCCCCGGGATCAATATATACGAGCAGTACTTC
J: TRBJ1-5; length: 14; V: TRBV12-3/TRBV12-4; D: TRBD1; size: -; CDR3: CASSGQAANQPQHF; DNA: TGTGCCAGCAGCGGACAGGCCGCCAATCAGCCCCAGCATTTT
J: TRBJ2-5; length: 15; V: TRBV4-3; D: TRBD1; size: many; CDR3: CASSQERTGQETQYF; DNA: TGCGCCAGCAGCCAAGAACGGACAGGCCAAGAGACCCAGTACTTC
J: TRBJ2-6; length: 16; V: TRBV2; D: -; size: -; CDR3: CASSEGGRNGANVLTF; DNA: TGTGCCAGCAGTGAAGGAGGTAGGAACGGGGCCAACGTCCTGACTTTC
J: TRBJ2-7; length: 14; V: TRBV5-1; D: -; size: many; CDR3: CASSLDRDYYEQYF; DNA: TGCGCCAGCAGCTTGGACAGGGACTACTACGAGCAGTACTTC
J: TRBJ1-5; length: 13; V: TRBV6-5; D: -; size: -; CDR3: CASSYSGVDTQHF; DNA: TGTGCCAGCAGTTACTCAGGGGTAGATACGCAGCATTTT
J: TRBJ1-5; length: 13; V: TRBV7-2; D: -; size: many; CDR3: CASSGYAGQPQHF; DNA: TGTGCCAGCAGTGGCTATGCGGGCCAGCCCCAGCATTTT